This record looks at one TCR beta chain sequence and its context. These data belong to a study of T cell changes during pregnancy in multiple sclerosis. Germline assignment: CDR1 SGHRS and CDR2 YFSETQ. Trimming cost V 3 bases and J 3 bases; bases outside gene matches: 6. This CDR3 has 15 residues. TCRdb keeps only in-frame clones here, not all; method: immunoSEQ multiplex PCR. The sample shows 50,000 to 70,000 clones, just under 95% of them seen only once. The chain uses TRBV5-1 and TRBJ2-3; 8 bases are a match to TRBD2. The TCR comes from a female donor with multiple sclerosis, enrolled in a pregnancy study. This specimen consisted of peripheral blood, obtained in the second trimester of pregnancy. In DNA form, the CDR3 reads TGCGCCAGCAGCTCCAGCGGGAGCGGGACAGATACGCAGTATTTT. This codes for CASSSSGSGTDTQYF.